This TCR beta chain was obtained from a study of human T cells and chemical hapten exposure. Study-wide findings and caveats: PT1 expanded TCR counts and patch test score correlated positively. Counts of TCRs above 1 in 1000 frequency stayed unchanged with DPC sensitization.

TCRdb reanalysed the RACE reads using MiXCR and keeps one entry per CDR3 protein. The sample contains 35,000 to 50,000 distinct CDR3 sequences, 9.5% to 15% of which appear only once. Many counts were recorded for this clonotype. What it recognizes is unknown. Between the trimmed V and J ends, which lost 5 bases and 2 bases, there was a span of 13 bases. CDR1 and CDR2 (germline): DFQATT, SNEGSKA (reference sequence). The CDR3 extends over 14 amino acids. Indicated time point: pre-sensitization, week 0. Treatment in this sample: therapeutic diphenylcyclopropenone sensitization with weekly scalp DPC. Every donor had alopecia and was 18 to 70 years old; all were suitable for DPC.

The starting material was whole blood, obtained in connection with sensitization to the hapten diphenylcyclopropenone (DPC). J is TRBJ1-5 and V is TRBV20-1; D is possibly TRBD1 (5 bases). The TCR was taken from a woman in her 30s with alopecia areata. Some clones in this sample may be carry-over from other donors' samples. CDR3 coding DNA: TGCAGTGCTTACCAGGGTGCCGGCAATCAGCCCCAGCATTTT. Translation gives CSAYQGAGNQPQHF.